The T cell receptor (beta chain) under discussion was sequenced for a study of blood T cells in healthy people across ages. The authors ran a second PCR of 7 to 11 cycles using a sample-barcoded 5' primer and a J-beta primer mix. A tag from a template-switch adaptor with 12 random nucleotides marked each cDNA molecule. TCRdb re-derived calls from the 5' RACE reads in MiXCR, one entry per CDR3 protein. The top ten clones hold around 13% of a sample with about 1.1 million distinct CDR3 sequences, roughly two fifths of them seen once. On this clonotype: At one boundary the junction diverges from the germline segment, which might be a read error.

Each donor was a healthy Caucasian individual from Russia, aged about 6 to 95. The CDR3 spans 12 residues. CDR1 and CDR2 from the germline V gene are DFQATT and SNEGSKA (reference sequence). The sample taken for sequencing was blood. V usage is TRBV20-1 and J usage is TRBJ1-1; possibly TRBD1 for D (5 bases). The receptor comes from a man aged 18 to 30 in good health. In DNA form, the CDR3 reads TGCAGTGCTCCAGGGTGGGGCACTAAAGCTTTCTTT. It codes for CSAPGWGTKAFF.